The 9 T cell receptor beta chains below were found in one sample sequenced in a study of beta chain features in type 1 diabetes. Expressed TCRB transcripts were sequenced because the isolated RNA had all been reverse transcribed beforehand. TCRdb's table, derived via immunoSEQ multiplex PCR, lists solely in-frame clones and lacks some. The sample holds 300,000 to 400,000 clones, roughly 9.6% seen once. Source material: naive CD4+ T cells from blood. These receptors were taken from a woman aged 25 to 39 in good health.

This clone was detected a few times. The chain is built from TRBV30 and TRBJ1-2; D unresolved. Trimming shortened V by 3 bases and J by 4 bases, and 12 bases separated the two germline ends. The CDR3 sequence is 13 residues long. In germline, CDR1 is GTSNPN, CDR2 SVGIG (reference sequence). CDR3 sequence: CAWSITAGYGYTF. The CDR3 DNA sequence: TGTGCCTGGAGCATTACCGCAGGCTATGGCTACACCTTC.

This clone was seen a handful of times. The rearrangement links TRBV27 to TRBJ1-3; D gene ambiguous. CDR3 length: 14 amino acids. The V end lost 4 bases, the J end lost 4 bases, and 11 bases lay between the germline ends. The V gene's germline CDR1 is MNHEY and CDR2 SMNVEV (reference sequence). CDR3 sequence reads: CASSSSGEGNTIYF. For the CDR3, the DNA is TGTGCCAGCAGTTCAAGTGGTGAGGGAAACACCATATATTTT.

This clone was counted between two and nine times. This sequence joins TRBV19 and TRBJ1-5; the D is unclear. The CDR3 sequence is 14 residues long. Germline V gene data show CDR1 as LNHDA and CDR2 as SQIVND (reference sequence). V lost 1 base to trimming and J lost 7 bases, with 11 bases between them. The DNA of the CDR3 is TGTGCCAGTAGTATAGTGAGGTCCGGGCAGCCCCAGCATTTT. It is translated as CASSIVRSGQPQHF.

The J gene is TRBJ1-3, the V gene TRBV5-1; a weak D match, TRBD1 (6 bases). Germline CDR1 and CDR2: SGHRS and YFSETQ. This CDR3 region has 14 residues. Trimming cost V 4 bases and J 4 bases, with 12 bases left between them. CDR3 in amino acids: CASSPGTSGNTIYF. In DNA form, the CDR3 reads TGCGCCAGCAGCCCCGGGACATCAGGAAACACCATATATTTT. Full variable domain (missing parts from reference TRBV5-1 and TRBJ1-3): KAGVTQTPRYLIKTRGQQVTLSCSPISGHRSVSWYQQTPGQGLQFLFEYFSETQRNKGNFPGRFSGRQFSNSRSEMNVSTLELGDSALYLCASSPGTSGNTIYFGEGSWLTVV.

In this sample, this clone turned up a few times. This sequence joins TRBV29-1 and TRBJ1-3, with 7 nucleotides matching TRBD1. The V gene end was trimmed by 6 bases and the J gene end by 2 bases; junction bases not matched to a gene: 10. This CDR3 has 15 amino acids. Per the germline V gene, CDR1 is SQVTM and CDR2 is ANQGSEA. CDR3 protein: CSVMLQGMAGNTIYF. The CDR3, as DNA: TGCAGCGTGATGCTACAGGGGATGGCTGGAAACACCATATATTTT.

The V gene is TRBV7-2, the J gene TRBJ2-4, with TRBD2 matching over 7 bases. This CDR3 region has 13 residues. The germline V gene has CDR1 SGHTA and CDR2 FQGNSA. V lost 6 bases to trimming and J lost 13 bases; unmatched junction nucleotides: 12. CDR3 loop: CASRSSGVREQYF. The CDR3 coding sequence is TGTGCCAGCAGGTCGAGCGGGGTCCGTGAACAGTACTTC.

The chain has TRBV18 and TRBJ2-7; 12 bases are shared with TRBD2. In germline, CDR1 is KGHSH, CDR2 LQKENI. V lost 3 bases, J lost 4 bases, and 4 bases stayed unmatched. This CDR3 spans 15 amino acids. CDR3 residues: CASSPVTSGGYEQYF. CDR3 sequence (DNA): TGTGCCAGCTCACCTGTGACTAGCGGGGGTTACGAGCAGTACTTC.

The V call is TRBV11-2, the J call TRBJ2-7; 10 nucleotides align to TRBD1. Unmatched junction bases numbered 7, after V lost 0 bases and J lost 2 bases. This CDR3 region has 17 residues. CDR1 and CDR2 (germline): SGHAT, FQNNGV. The chain's CDR3 is CASSLDLMGQGTYEQYF. CDR3 in DNA: TGTGCCAGCAGCTTAGATCTAATGGGACAGGGGACCTACGAGCAGTACTTC.

The gene calls are TRBV7-2 and TRBJ2-7; 11 positions match TRBD1. The CDR3 is made up of 16 amino acids. From germline, CDR1 is SGHTA and CDR2 FQGNSA. Germline trimming cut 4 bases from V and 6 bases from J; bases unmatched to any gene: 11. CDR3 sequence: CASSSKAGQGVGEQYF. The CDR3 coding sequence is TGTGCCAGCAGCTCCAAAGCGGGACAGGGGGTTGGCGAGCAGTACTTC. The full variable domain, its missing parts supplied by reference TRBV7-2 and TRBJ2-7, is GAGVSQSPSNKVTEKGKDVELRCDPISGHTALYWYRQSLGQGLEFLIYFQGNSAPDKSGLPSDRFSAERTGGSVSTLTIQRTQQEDSAVYLCASSSKAGQGVGEQYFGPGTRLTVT.